This T cell receptor (beta chain) was profiled in a study of CD8+CD57+ T cells in acquired aplastic anemia. Study-level information: Recorded DNA amounts for sorted CD4+ and CD8+ cells had an average of about 3 ug.

The CDR3 sequence is 16 residues long. The junction had 6 bases not matched to a gene; V was cut back by 4 bases and J by 5 bases. CDR1 is DFQATT and CDR2 is SNEGSKA in the germline V gene (reference sequence). Genomic DNA templated the TCR beta VDJ and CDR3 profiling. TCRdb redid the calling of the reads with MiXCR, one entry per CDR3 protein. This sample carries 180,000 or so distinct CDR3 sequences, about half of them seen once, and the ten largest clones take about 1.8%. CD8+CD57+ cell expansion, shown by flow cytometry, had occurred in the patients selected for sequencing. Sequencing was carried out using sorted CD4+, CD8+, or CD8+CD57+ T cells (not recorded which) from PBMCs. The sequence was collected from a human donor with aplastic anemia. The gene calls are TRBV20-1 and TRBJ2-3; 16 bases are shared with TRBD2. CDR3 residues: CSATGTSGGAGDTQYF. For the CDR3, the DNA is TGCAGTGCTACCGGGACTAGCGGGGGGGCAGGAGATACGCAGTATTTT.